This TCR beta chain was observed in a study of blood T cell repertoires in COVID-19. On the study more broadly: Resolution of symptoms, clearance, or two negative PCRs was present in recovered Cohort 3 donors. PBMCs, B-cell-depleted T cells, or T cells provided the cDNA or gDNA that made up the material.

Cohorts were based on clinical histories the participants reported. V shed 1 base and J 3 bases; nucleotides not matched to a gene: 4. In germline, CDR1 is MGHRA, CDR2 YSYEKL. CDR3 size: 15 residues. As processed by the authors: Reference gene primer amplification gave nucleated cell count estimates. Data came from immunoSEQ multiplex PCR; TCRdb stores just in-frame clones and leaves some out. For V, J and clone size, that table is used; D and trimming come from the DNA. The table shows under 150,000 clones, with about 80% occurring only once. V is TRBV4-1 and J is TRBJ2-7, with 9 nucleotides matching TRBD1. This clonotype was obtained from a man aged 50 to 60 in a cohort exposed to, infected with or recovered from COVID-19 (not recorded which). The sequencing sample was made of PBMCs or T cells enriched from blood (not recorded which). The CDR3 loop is CASSQGQDRGYEQYF. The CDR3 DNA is TGCGCCAGCAGCCAAGGCCAGGACAGGGGCTACGAGCAGTACTTC.